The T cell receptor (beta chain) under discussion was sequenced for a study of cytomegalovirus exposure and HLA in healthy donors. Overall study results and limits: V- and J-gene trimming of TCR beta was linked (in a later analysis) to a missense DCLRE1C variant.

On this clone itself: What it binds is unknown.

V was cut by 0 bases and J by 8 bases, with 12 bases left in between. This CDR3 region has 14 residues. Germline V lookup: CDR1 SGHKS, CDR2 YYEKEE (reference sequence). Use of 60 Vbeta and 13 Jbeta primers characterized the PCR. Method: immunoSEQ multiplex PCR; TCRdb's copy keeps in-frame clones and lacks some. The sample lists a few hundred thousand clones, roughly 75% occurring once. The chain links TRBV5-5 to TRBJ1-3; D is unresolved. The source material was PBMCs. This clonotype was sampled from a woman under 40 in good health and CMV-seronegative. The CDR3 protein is CASSLGIMGDTIYF. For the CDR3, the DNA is TGTGCCAGCAGCTTGGGTATTATGGGAGACACCATATATTTT.